This T cell receptor beta chain emerged from a study of cytomegalovirus exposure and HLA in healthy donors. Background on the study: Ancestry clustering placed around 81% of a few hundred genotyped donors in the Caucasian-associated cluster. Overall study results and limits: A previous analysis found most TCR beta V segments productive roughly 90% or roughly 30% of the time.

As for this clone: The antigen remains undetermined.

The PCR made use of 60 Vbeta and 13 Jbeta primers. Original processing notes: Later, an analysis found around 80 million unique TCR beta chains, and some 10 million of these were shared. Method: immunoSEQ multiplex PCR; TCRdb's copy keeps in-frame clones and lacks some. The V and J calls and clone size are taken from that table; D and trimming were inferred from the DNA. The table shows about 140,000 clones, with roughly 77% occurring only once. The J segment lost 1 base and the V segment lost 4 bases, leaving 1 base of the junction unmatched. The CDR3 has 14 residues. Germline CDR1 is SNHLY and CDR2 is FYNNEI.

Specimen: PBMCs. The TCR was taken from a woman aged 25 to 45 in good health and CMV-seronegative. The rearrangement links TRBV2 to TRBJ2-1; 7 bases line up with TRBD2. The CDR3 DNA reads TGTGCCAGCAGTGCGGGGGGATCCTACAATGAGCAGTTCTTC. It encodes CASSAGGSYNEQFF.